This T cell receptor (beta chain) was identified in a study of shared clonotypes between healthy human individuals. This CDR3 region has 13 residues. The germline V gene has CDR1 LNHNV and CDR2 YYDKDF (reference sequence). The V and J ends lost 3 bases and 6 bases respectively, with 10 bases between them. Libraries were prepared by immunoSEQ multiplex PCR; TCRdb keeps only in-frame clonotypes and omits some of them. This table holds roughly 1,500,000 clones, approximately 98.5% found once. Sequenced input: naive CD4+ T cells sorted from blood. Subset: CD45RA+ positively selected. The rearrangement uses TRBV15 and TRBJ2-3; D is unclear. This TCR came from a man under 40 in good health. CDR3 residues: CATSSGVPDTQYF. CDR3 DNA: TGTGCCACCAGCAGCGGAGTCCCCGATACGCAGTATTTT. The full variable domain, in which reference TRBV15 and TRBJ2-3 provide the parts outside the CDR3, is DAMVIQNPRYQVTQFGKPVTLSCSQTLNHNVMYWYQQKSSQAPKLLFHYYDKDFNNEADTPDNFQSRRPNTSFCFLDIRSPGLGDTAMYLCATSSGVPDTQYFGPGTRLTVL.